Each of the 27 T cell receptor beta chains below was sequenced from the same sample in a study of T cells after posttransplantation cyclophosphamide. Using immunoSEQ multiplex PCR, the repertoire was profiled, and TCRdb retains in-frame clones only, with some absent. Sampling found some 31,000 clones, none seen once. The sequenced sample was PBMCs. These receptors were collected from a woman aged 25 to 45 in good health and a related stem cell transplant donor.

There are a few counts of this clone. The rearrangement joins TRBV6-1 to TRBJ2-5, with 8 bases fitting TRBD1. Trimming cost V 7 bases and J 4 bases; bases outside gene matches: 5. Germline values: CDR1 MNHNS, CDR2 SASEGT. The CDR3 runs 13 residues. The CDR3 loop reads CASTRTGRETQYF. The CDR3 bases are TGTGCCAGCACTAGGACAGGGAGAGAGACCCAGTACTTC.

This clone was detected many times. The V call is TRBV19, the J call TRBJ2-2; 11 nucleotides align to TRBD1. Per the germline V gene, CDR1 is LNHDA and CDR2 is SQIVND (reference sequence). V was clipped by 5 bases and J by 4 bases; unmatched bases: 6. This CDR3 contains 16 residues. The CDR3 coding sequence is TGTGCCAGTAGTGACGGACAGGGGGCGGGCACCGGGGAGCTGTTTTTT. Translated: CASSDGQGAGTGELFF.

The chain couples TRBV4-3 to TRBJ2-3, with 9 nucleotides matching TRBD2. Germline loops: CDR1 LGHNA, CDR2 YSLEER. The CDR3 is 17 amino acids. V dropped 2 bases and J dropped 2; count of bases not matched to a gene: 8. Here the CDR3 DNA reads TGCGCCAGCAGCCAACAACCTTTAGCGGGGGCCACAGATACGCAGTATTTT. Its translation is CASSQQPLAGATDTQYF.

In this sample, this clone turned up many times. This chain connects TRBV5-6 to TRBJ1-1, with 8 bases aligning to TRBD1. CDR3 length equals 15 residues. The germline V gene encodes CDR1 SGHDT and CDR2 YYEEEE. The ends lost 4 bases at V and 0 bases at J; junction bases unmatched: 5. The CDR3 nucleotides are TGTGCCAGCAGCCGAGGACAGGGCATGAACACTGAAGCTTTCTTT. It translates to CASSRGQGMNTEAFF.

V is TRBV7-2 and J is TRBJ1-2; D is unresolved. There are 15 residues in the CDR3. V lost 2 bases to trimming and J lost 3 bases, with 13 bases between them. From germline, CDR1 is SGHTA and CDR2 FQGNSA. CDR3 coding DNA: TGTGCCAGCAGCTTAACTCGGGGAGTCTACTATGGCTACACCTTC. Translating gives CASSLTRGVYYGYTF.

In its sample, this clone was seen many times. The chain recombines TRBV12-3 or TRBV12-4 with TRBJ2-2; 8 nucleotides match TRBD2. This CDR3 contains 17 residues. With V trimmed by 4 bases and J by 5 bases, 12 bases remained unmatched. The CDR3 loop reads CASSSELGGARTGELFF. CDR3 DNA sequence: TGTGCCAGCAGTTCAGAACTCGGGGGGGCCAGGACCGGGGAGCTGTTTTTT.

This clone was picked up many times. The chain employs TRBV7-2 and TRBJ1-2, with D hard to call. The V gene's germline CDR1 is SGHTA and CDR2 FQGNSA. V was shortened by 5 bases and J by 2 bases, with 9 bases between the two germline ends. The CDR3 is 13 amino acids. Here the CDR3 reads CASSHTWNYGYTF. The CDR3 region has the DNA TGTGCCAGCAGCCATACATGGAACTATGGCTACACCTTC.

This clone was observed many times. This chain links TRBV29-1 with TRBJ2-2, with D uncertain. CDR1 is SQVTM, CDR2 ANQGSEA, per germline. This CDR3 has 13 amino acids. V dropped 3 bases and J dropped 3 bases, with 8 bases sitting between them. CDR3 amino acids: CSVEGEYTGELFF. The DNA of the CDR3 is TGCAGCGTTGAGGGCGAATACACCGGGGAGCTGTTTTTT.

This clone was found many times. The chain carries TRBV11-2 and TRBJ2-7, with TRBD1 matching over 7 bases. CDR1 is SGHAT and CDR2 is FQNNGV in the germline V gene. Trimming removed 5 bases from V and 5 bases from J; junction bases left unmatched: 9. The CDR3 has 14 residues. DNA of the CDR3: TGTGCCAGCAGCCTTACTGACAGGGCCAACGAGCAGTACTTC. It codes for CASSLTDRANEQYF.

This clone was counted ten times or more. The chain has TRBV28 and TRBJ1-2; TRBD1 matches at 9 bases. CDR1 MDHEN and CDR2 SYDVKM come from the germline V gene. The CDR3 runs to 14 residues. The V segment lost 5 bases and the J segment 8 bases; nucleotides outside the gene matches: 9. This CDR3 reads CASSLHTGGGGYTF. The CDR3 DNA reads TGTGCCAGCAGTCTCCACACAGGGGGCGGCGGCTACACCTTC.

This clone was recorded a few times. The CDR3 loop reads CASSALETGYSGGYTF. The CDR3 DNA reads TGTGCCAGCAGCGCACTGGAGACAGGGTACAGCGGTGGCTACACCTTC. This chain links TRBV9 with TRBJ1-2; 7 nucleotides align to TRBD1. Germline trimming cut 3 bases from V and 7 bases from J; bases unmatched to any gene: 15. CDR1 and CDR2 from the germline V gene are SGDLS and YYNGEE. This CDR3 comprises 16 residues.

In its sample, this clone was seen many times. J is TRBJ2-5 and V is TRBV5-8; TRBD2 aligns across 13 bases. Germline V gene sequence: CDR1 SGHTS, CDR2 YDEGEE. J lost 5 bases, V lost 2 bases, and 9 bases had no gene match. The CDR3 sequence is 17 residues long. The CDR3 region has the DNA TGTGCCAGCAGCTTACTGACTAGCGGGGGGATCGGGGAGACCCAGTACTTC. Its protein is CASSLLTSGGIGETQYF.

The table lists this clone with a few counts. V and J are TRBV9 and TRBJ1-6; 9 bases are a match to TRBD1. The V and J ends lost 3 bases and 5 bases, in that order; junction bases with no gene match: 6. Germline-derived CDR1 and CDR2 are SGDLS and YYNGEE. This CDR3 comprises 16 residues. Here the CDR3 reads CASSAPGQGNNSPLHF. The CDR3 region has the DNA TGTGCCAGCAGCGCTCCGGGACAGGGAAATAATTCACCCCTCCACTTT.

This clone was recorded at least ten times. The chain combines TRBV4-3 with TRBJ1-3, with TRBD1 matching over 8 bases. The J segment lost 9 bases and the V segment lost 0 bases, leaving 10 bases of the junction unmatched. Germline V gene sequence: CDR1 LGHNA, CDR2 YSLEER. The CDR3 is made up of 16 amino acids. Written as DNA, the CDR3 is TGCGCCAGCAGCCAAGAAAGAACAGGGGGGAGAGGCACCATATATTTT. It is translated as CASSQERTGGRGTIYF.

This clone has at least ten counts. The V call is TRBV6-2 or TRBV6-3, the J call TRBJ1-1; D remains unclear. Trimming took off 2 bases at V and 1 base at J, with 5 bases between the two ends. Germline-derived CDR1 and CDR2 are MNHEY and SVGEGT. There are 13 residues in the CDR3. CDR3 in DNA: TGTGCCAGCAGTTACCGGGGGAACACTGAAGCTTTCTTT. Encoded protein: CASSYRGNTEAFF.

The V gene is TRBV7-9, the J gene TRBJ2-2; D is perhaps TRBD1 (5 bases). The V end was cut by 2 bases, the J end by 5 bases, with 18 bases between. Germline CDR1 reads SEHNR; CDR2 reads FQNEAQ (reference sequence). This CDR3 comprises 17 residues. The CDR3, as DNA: TGTGCCAGCAGCTTATTATGGGCCCAGGGAAGGACCGGGGAGCTGTTTTTT. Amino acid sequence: CASSLLWAQGRTGELFF.

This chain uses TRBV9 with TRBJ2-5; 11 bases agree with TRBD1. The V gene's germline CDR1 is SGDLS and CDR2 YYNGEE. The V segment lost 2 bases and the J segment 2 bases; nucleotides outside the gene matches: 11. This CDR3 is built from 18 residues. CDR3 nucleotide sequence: TGTGCCAGCAGCGTTTTAGGACAGGGGGCTGTGGGACAAGAGACCCAGTACTTC. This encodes CASSVLGQGAVGQETQYF.

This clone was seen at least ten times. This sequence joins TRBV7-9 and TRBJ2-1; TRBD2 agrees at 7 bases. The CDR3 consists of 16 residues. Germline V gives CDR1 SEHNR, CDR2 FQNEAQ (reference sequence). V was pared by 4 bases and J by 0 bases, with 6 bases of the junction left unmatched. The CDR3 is CASSSPTGGSYNEQFF. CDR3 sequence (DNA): TGTGCCAGCAGCTCCCCAACGGGGGGCTCCTACAATGAGCAGTTCTTC.

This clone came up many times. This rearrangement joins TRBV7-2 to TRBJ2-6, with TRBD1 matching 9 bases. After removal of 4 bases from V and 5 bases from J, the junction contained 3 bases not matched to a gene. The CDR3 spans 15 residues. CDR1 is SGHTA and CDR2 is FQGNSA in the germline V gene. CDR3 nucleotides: TGTGCCAGCAGCTACGGGACAGGGAGGGCCAACGTCCTGACTTTC. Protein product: CASSYGTGRANVLTF.

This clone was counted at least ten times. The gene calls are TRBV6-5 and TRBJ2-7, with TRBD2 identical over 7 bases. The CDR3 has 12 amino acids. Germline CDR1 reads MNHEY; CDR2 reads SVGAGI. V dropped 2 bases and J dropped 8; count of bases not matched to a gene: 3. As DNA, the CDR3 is TGTGCCAGCAGTTACGGGGGGGGGAAGCAGTACTTC. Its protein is CASSYGGGKQYF.

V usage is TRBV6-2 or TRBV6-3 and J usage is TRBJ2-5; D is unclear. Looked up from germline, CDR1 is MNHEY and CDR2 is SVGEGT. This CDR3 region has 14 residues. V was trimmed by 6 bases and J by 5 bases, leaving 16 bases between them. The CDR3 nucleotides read TGTGCCAGCAGAAAGGCGGTGGCCCGGGAGACCCAGTACTTC. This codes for CASRKAVARETQYF.

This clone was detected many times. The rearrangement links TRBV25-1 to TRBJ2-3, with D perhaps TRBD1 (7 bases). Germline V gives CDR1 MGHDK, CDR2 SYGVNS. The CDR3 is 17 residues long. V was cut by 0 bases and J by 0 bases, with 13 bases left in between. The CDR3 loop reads CASSEYMRDSSTDTQYF. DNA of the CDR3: TGTGCCAGCAGTGAATATATGCGGGACAGTAGCACAGATACGCAGTATTTT.

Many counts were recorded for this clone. The CDR3 DNA follows: TGTGCCATCGGACAGGGCGACCCAGCACGAAACTATGGCTACACCTTC. Translating gives CAIGQGDPARNYGYTF. The chain links TRBV10-3 to TRBJ1-2, with 8 bases lining up with TRBD1. The CDR3 has 16 amino acids. The V gene's germline CDR1 is ENHRY and CDR2 SYGVKD. After removal of 8 bases from V and 2 bases from J, the junction contained 13 bases not matched to a gene.

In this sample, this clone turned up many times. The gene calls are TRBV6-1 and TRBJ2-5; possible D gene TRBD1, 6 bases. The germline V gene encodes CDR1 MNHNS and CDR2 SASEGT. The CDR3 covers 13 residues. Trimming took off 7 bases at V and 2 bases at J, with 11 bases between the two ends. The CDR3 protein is CASTHREQETQYF. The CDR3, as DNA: TGTGCCAGCACCCACAGGGAGCAAGAGACCCAGTACTTC.

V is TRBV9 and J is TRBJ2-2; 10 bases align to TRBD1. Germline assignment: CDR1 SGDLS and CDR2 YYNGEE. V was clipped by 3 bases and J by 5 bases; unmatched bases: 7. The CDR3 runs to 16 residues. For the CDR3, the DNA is TGTGCCAGCAGCGAAAATTGGGACAGGGGTACCGGGGAGCTGTTTTTT. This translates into CASSENWDRGTGELFF.

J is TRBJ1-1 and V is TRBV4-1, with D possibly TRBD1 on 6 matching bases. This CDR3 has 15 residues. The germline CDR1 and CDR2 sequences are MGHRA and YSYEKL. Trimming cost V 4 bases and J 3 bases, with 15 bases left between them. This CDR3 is CASSPVLNRDTEAFF. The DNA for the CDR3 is TGCGCCAGCAGCCCCGTCCTTAACAGGGACACTGAAGCTTTCTTT.

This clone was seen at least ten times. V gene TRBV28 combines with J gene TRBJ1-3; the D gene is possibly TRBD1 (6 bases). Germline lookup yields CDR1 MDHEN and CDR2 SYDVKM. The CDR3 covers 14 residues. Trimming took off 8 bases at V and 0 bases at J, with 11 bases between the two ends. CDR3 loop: CASLDSDSGNTIYF. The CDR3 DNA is TGTGCCAGCCTGGACAGCGACTCTGGAAACACCATATATTTT.